This TCR beta chain appears in the sequencing data of a study of regulatory T cells in long-lasting Graves disease. Whole-study findings and limits: Those with persistent Graves' had less TCR diversity than newly diagnosed patients. The small sample size may have reduced accuracy.

Documented time point: newly diagnosed GD, antithyroid drugs for less than 3 months. Extracted PBMC RNA gave rise to the TCR library. Sequencing libraries for TCR beta were prepared with iRepertoire HTBI primers and Arm-PCR of CDR3 regions. TCRdb independently ran MiXCR on the multiplex PCR reads; one entry per CDR3 protein. The sample holds 500,000 to 700,000 distinct CDR3 sequences, around 17% seen once. From germline, CDR1 is MDHEN and CDR2 SYDVKM. This CDR3 is 11 amino acids long. For this clonotype: Its antigen is not identified. The junction differs from germline at one of its ends, possibly a read error.

The same data also went into a second study, on T cells in Graves' hyperthyroidism and ophthalmopathy.

Sequencing was performed on peripheral blood mononuclear cells (PBMCs), taken at new diagnosis, from a patient treated with antithyroid drugs. This chain connects TRBV28 to TRBJ1-2; D is uncertain. The TCR was taken from a woman aged 25 to 39 with Graves disease. CDR3 in DNA: TGTGCCAACAGTCTGAGGTATGGCTACACCTTC. Translating gives CANSLRYGYTF.